This T cell receptor beta chain was identified during a study of cytomegalovirus exposure and HLA in healthy donors. At the level of the study: Genotyping of roughly 400 donors showed that around 86% belonged to the Caucasian-associated ancestry cluster. Whole-study results and caveats: CMV serostatus was the sole immune exposure data available. Overall, 164 TCR beta chains were annotated as cytomegalovirus-associated.

This CDR3 is 15 amino acids long. V was shortened by 4 bases and J by 4 bases, with 16 bases between the two germline ends. Per germline, CDR1 KGHSH and CDR2 LQKENI. The PCR made use of 60 Vbeta and 13 Jbeta primers. Method: immunoSEQ multiplex PCR; TCRdb's copy keeps in-frame clones and lacks some. In the table there are under 200,000 clones, 75% to 80% of which are singletons. Points on this clone: Antigen unknown.

This sequence joins TRBV18 and TRBJ2-5; D is possibly TRBD2 (6 bases). The material sequenced was PBMCs. The clonotype originates from a man aged 45-60 years in good health and CMV-seropositive. The CDR3 region is CASSQIRGGRETQYF. CDR3 nucleotide sequence: TGTGCCAGCTCACAAATTAGAGGAGGGCGAGAGACCCAGTACTTC.